A selection of T cell receptor beta chains follows, all from one sample in a study of immune characterization of retroperitoneal liposarcoma. TCRdb fed the PCR reads into MiXCR, producing one record per CDR3 protein. The table has roughly 3,000 distinct CDR3 sequences, under 55% seen once. The specimen sequenced was tumor tissue. The receptors derive from a male donor with retroperitoneal liposarcoma. CDR3s include the opening cysteine and the closing phenylalanine or tryptophan. For some rows the clone size is stated as once, few or many, or as a class when expanded; others skip it.

clone_size: NA; j_call: TRBJ1-5; v_call: TRBV6-6; cdr3_aa: CASSYSDRNNQPQHF
clone_size: NA; j_call: TRBJ2-1; v_call: TRBV27; cdr3_aa: CASTPGRNLAYNEQFF
clone_size: large; j_call: TRBJ2-3; v_call: TRBV7-2; cdr3_aa: CASSLQGSDTQYF
clone_size: NA; j_call: NA; v_call: TRBV6-1; cdr3_aa: CASSEYGNEQYF
clone_size: NA; j_call: TRBJ2-1; v_call: TRBV5-3; cdr3_aa: CARSLAPGPTFDEQFF
clone_size: NA; j_call: TRBJ2-3; v_call: TRBV6-1; cdr3_aa: CASSEATGTATTDTQYF
clone_size: medium-sized; j_call: TRBJ2-1; v_call: TRBV5-6; cdr3_aa: CASIWRQTGSYNEQFF
clone_size: few; j_call: TRBJ2-1; v_call: TRBV27; cdr3_aa: CASSQRTAGDEQFF
clone_size: NA; j_call: TRBJ2-2; v_call: TRBV6-5; cdr3_aa: CASSLRTGGANWELFF
clone_size: medium-sized; j_call: TRBJ2-1; v_call: TRBV7-2; cdr3_aa: CASSFSLSSYNEQFF
clone_size: few; j_call: TRBJ2-1; v_call: TRBV27; cdr3_aa: CASSRGGQPGNEQFF
clone_size: NA; j_call: TRBJ1-5; v_call: TRBV7-2; cdr3_aa: CASSNRDRDQPQHF
clone_size: few; j_call: TRBJ2-5; v_call: TRBV7-9; cdr3_aa: CASSLVWREGNEQYF
clone_size: many; j_call: TRBJ2-3; v_call: TRBV6-1; cdr3_aa: CASKRSGSNTDTQYF
clone_size: many; j_call: TRBJ1-6; v_call: TRBV12-3/TRBV12-4; cdr3_aa: CASSSTGVRSPLHF
clone_size: NA; j_call: TRBJ2-1; v_call: TRBV6-1; cdr3_aa: CASSDRVGEQFF
clone_size: NA; j_call: TRBJ1-5; v_call: TRBV6-6; cdr3_aa: CASSYSLNSNQPQHF
clone_size: few; j_call: TRBJ2-2; v_call: TRBV4-1; cdr3_aa: CASSQEIPVLYTGELFF
clone_size: NA; j_call: TRBJ1-2; v_call: TRBV6-6; cdr3_aa: CASSYSHRDRFNYGYTF
clone_size: NA; j_call: TRBJ2-6; v_call: TRBV5-6; cdr3_aa: CASSLPGANVLTF
clone_size: medium-sized; j_call: TRBJ2-5; v_call: TRBV7-2; cdr3_aa: CASSLAETQYF
clone_size: NA; j_call: NA; v_call: TRBV6-1; cdr3_aa: CASSESTGVGYEQFF
clone_size: medium-sized; j_call: NA; v_call: TRBV6-1; cdr3_aa: CASSEAGGHYEQYF
clone_size: NA; j_call: NA; v_call: TRBV7-8; cdr3_aa: CASRGGRQGSVEQYF
clone_size: few; j_call: NA; v_call: TRBV6-1; cdr3_aa: CASRLAVWSEQYF
clone_size: many; j_call: NA; v_call: TRBV11-3; cdr3_aa: CASSLQGADYEQYF
clone_size: NA; j_call: TRBJ2-1; v_call: TRBV7-6; cdr3_aa: CASSLISEASYNEQFF
clone_size: medium-sized; j_call: TRBJ2-2; v_call: TRBV7-2; cdr3_aa: CASSPGTGLSGELFF
clone_size: NA; j_call: TRBJ2-4; v_call: TRBV11-1; cdr3_aa: CASSTSHGTGKNIQYF
clone_size: few; j_call: NA; v_call: TRBV12-3/TRBV12-4; cdr3_aa: CASRGSGGGDEQYF
clone_size: medium-sized; j_call: TRBJ1-2; v_call: TRBV7-2; cdr3_aa: CASSIGTGAASNGYTF
clone_size: NA; j_call: NA; v_call: TRBV11-2; cdr3_aa: CASRNVQGSGDYEQYF
clone_size: NA; j_call: TRBJ2-3; v_call: TRBV12-3/TRBV12-4; cdr3_aa: CASSLGLAGGRDTQYF
clone_size: few; j_call: NA; v_call: TRBV10-2; cdr3_aa: CARDSGTGEYEQYF
clone_size: NA; j_call: TRBJ2-5; v_call: TRBV7-2; cdr3_aa: CASSLWSSGQETQYF
clone_size: NA; j_call: TRBJ2-1; v_call: TRBV6-8; cdr3_aa: CASSVKRGGEQFF
clone_size: NA; j_call: TRBJ1-1; v_call: TRBV6-8; cdr3_aa: CASSLSRGTGNEAFF
clone_size: NA; j_call: TRBJ2-1; v_call: TRBV6-6; cdr3_aa: CASGTNLNEQFF
clone_size: few; j_call: TRBJ2-1; v_call: TRBV6-1; cdr3_aa: CASINQGLATNEQFF